This entry lists 32 T cell receptor beta chains sequenced from one sample in a study of PD-L1 blockade in urothelial cancer. Measured with immunoSEQ multiplex PCR; TCRdb has only the in-frame clones, and not every one. The table records more than 60,000 clones, around nine tenths of them present only once. Time point described: peripheral blood 6 weeks after treatment start. The sample in question was PBMCs, obtained around atezolizumab (anti-PD-L1) treatment. These receptors were collected from a man aged 55 to 70 with urothelial cancer.

CDR3 sequence (DNA): TGTGCCAGCAGCCAACAGGGGGTAGGCACTGAAGCTTTCTTT. Protein: CASSQQGVGTEAFF. The V and J genes are TRBV4-2 and TRBJ1-1, with 7 bases matching TRBD1. Losses at the gene ends were 2 bases for V and 4 bases for J; bases not matched to a gene: 4. From germline, CDR1 is LGHNA and CDR2 YNFKEQ. This CDR3 comprises 14 residues.

The chain couples TRBV19 to TRBJ2-7, with 8 bases lining up with TRBD2. Per germline, CDR1 LNHDA and CDR2 SQIVND (reference sequence). V shed 3 bases and J 2 bases; nucleotides not matched to a gene: 3. This CDR3 is 14 amino acids long. CDR3 in amino acids: CASSIAGRAYEQYF. The CDR3 nucleotides are TGTGCCAGTAGTATCGCCGGGAGGGCCTACGAGCAGTACTTC.

The V gene is TRBV18, the J gene TRBJ2-1; TRBD2 aligns across 9 bases. V shed 10 bases and J 9 bases; nucleotides not matched to a gene: 13. The germline gives CDR1 KGHSH, CDR2 LQKENI. CDR3 length equals 14 residues. In nucleotides, the CDR3 is TGTGCCACTCTTCCAACAGCGGGAGGCAGTGAGCAGTTCTTC. Amino acids: CATLPTAGGSEQFF.

The genes are TRBV6-6 and TRBJ1-6; a possible D gene is TRBD1 (6 bases). Germline-derived CDR1 and CDR2 are MNHNY and SVGAGI (reference sequence). CDR3 length equals 13 residues. The V end lost 2 bases, the J end lost 12 bases, and 11 bases lay between the germline ends. The CDR3 nucleotides are TGTGCCAGCAGTTACCCGGACAGTGAACCCCTCCACTTT. Translated: CASSYPDSEPLHF.

This chain uses TRBV5-6 with TRBJ1-1, with D possibly TRBD1 on 6 matching bases. V was pared by 1 base and J by 2 bases, with 9 bases between. Germline loops: CDR1 SGHDT, CDR2 YYEEEE. There are 14 residues in the CDR3. CDR3 DNA: TGTGCCAGCAGCTTGACAGGGACAAACACTGAAGCTTTCTTT. It encodes CASSLTGTNTEAFF.

V and J are TRBV9 and TRBJ1-1; D ambiguous. In germline, CDR1 is SGDLS, CDR2 YYNGEE. The CDR3 is 13 residues long. Trimming shortened V by 4 bases and J by 4 bases, and 11 bases separated the two germline ends. CDR3 region: CASSSWEFTEAFF. The DNA of the CDR3 is TGTGCCAGCAGCTCCTGGGAGTTCACTGAAGCTTTCTTT.

In this sample, this clone turned up a few times. The J gene is TRBJ1-4, the V gene TRBV19; no clear D. The CDR3 contains 15 residues. The germline gives CDR1 LNHDA, CDR2 SQIVND (reference sequence). V lost 5 bases and J lost 8, with 18 bases in between. CDR3 in amino acids: CASSVGRGIGEKLFF. CDR3 coding DNA: TGTGCCAGTAGTGTAGGGCGAGGGATTGGGGAAAAACTGTTTTTT.

The rearrangement joins TRBV27 to TRBJ2-7, with 8 bases lining up with TRBD2. V shed 4 bases, J shed 1 base, and the junction held 6 bases outside the gene matches. This CDR3 spans 15 amino acids. Germline V gives CDR1 MNHEY, CDR2 SMNVEV (reference sequence). CDR3 nucleotide sequence: TGTGCCAGCAGTTACACTAGCGGCTCTTCCTACGAGCAGTACTTC. Translating it yields CASSYTSGSSYEQYF.

This chain joins TRBV15 and TRBJ1-5; a possible D gene is TRBD1 (5 bases). CDR1 and CDR2 from the germline V gene are LNHNV and YYDKDF (reference sequence). The CDR3 extends over 15 amino acids. Trimming removed 0 bases at V and 2 bases at J, with 8 bases between. Here the CDR3 DNA reads TGTGCCACCAGCAGAGACAGGGTCGGCAATCAGCCCCAGCATTTT. Translated: CATSRDRVGNQPQHF.

In this sample, this clone turned up once. The chain couples TRBV25-1 to TRBJ2-7, with a weak D call TRBD2 (7 bases). CDR3 length equals 12 residues. Germline CDR1 MGHDK, CDR2 SYGVNS. The V and J ends lost 6 bases and 2 bases respectively, with 8 bases between them. As DNA, the CDR3 is TGTGCCAGCAGAGGGGGGGCCTACGAGCAGTACTTC. As protein: CASRGGAYEQYF.

V is TRBV30 and J is TRBJ1-2, with a possible D match to TRBD1 (5 bases). The V gene's germline CDR1 is GTSNPN and CDR2 SVGIG (reference sequence). The V and J ends lost 8 bases and 8 bases respectively, with 27 bases between them. This CDR3 contains 15 residues. The DNA of the CDR3 is TGTGCCGGCTCCGGGGGAGCGGATCGGCTAAGGGGCTACACCTTC. Translating gives CAGSGGADRLRGYTF.

The V and J genes are TRBV6-4 and TRBJ1-6; 10 bases match TRBD1. This CDR3 region has 16 residues. The ends lost 4 bases at V and 9 bases at J; junction bases unmatched: 9. Germline CDR1 reads MRHNA; CDR2 reads SNTAGT. The CDR3 reads CASSAGTGVQSSPLHF. CDR3 DNA: TGTGCCAGCAGTGCCGGGACAGGGGTCCAAAGTTCACCCCTCCACTTT.

This clone was seen a single time. Here the CDR3 DNA reads TGTGCCAGCAGCCACTCTAGCAGAGAATACGAGCAGTACTTC. Protein product: CASSHSSREYEQYF. The chain couples TRBV7-6 to TRBJ2-7; a weak D match, TRBD2 (5 bases). Trimming pared 5 bases from V and 4 bases from J, leaving 15 bases between. CDR1 is SGHVS, CDR2 FNYEAQ, per germline. The CDR3 is 14 amino acids.

This chain links TRBV7-2 with TRBJ2-2, with 8 bases fitting TRBD2. The V and J ends lost 2 bases and 7 bases, in that order; junction bases with no gene match: 12. The CDR3 is 17 amino acids. Germline loops: CDR1 SGHTA, CDR2 FQGNSA. CDR3 residues: CASSLLPPAGAIGELFF. DNA of the CDR3: TGTGCCAGCAGCTTACTGCCCCCAGCGGGAGCAATCGGGGAGCTGTTTTTT.

The chain is built from TRBV30 and TRBJ1-5; no clear D gene. V lost 0 bases and J lost 4, with 13 bases in between. Germline V gene lookup returns CDR1 GTSNPN and CDR2 SVGIG (reference sequence). This CDR3 region has 15 residues. The CDR3 here is CAWSVGGGSNQPQHF. CDR3 nucleotide sequence: TGTGCCTGGAGTGTAGGAGGAGGGTCGAATCAGCCCCAGCATTTT.

The chain couples TRBV7-9 to TRBJ2-1, with D possibly being TRBD2 (6 bases). The CDR3 is 17 amino acids. In germline, CDR1 is SEHNR, CDR2 FQNEAQ (reference sequence). V shed 1 base and J shed 3 bases, with 16 bases lying between them. This chain's CDR3 is CASSLVTSSGGYNEQFF. The CDR3 coding sequence is TGTGCCAGCAGCTTAGTCACCAGTAGCGGCGGCTACAATGAGCAGTTCTTC.

The rearrangement joins TRBV13 to TRBJ2-5; no definite D call. CDR1 PRHDT and CDR2 FYEKMQ come from the germline V gene (reference sequence). The length of the CDR3 is 14 residues. V lost 5 bases, J lost 5 bases, and 15 bases lay in between. The chain's CDR3 is CASSRSPKWETQYF. In DNA, the CDR3 is TGTGCCAGCAGCCGGTCCCCCAAGTGGGAGACCCAGTACTTC.

In its sample, this clone was seen once. The chain combines TRBV5-6 with TRBJ2-5; 7 positions match TRBD1. CDR1 and CDR2 (germline): SGHDT, YYEEEE. With V trimmed by 4 bases and J by 7 bases, 7 bases remained unmatched. CDR3 length equals 13 residues. The CDR3 nucleotides read TGTGCCAGCAGCCAGGGACAGTACCCGACCCAGTACTTC. This encodes CASSQGQYPTQYF.

This rearrangement joins TRBV28 to TRBJ2-6; TRBD1 matches at 12 bases. Per germline, CDR1 MDHEN and CDR2 SYDVKM. The CDR3 is 17 amino acids. With V trimmed by 8 bases and J by 2 bases, 7 bases remained unmatched. Here the CDR3 DNA reads TGTGCCAGCGAAGTGGGGACAGGGGGCGCTGGGGCCAACGTCCTGACTTTC. Translating it yields CASEVGTGGAGANVLTF.

The rearrangement joins TRBV29-1 to TRBJ1-3; D gene uncertain. The CDR3 is 14 residues long. The germline V and J ends were trimmed by 3 bases and 0 bases, with 9 bases remaining between them. Looked up from germline, CDR1 is SQVTM and CDR2 is ANQGSEA. The CDR3 DNA sequence: TGCAGCGTTGAGGCGGGGTTCTCTGGAAACACCATATATTTT. Translation: CSVEAGFSGNTIYF.

The chain links TRBV29-1 to TRBJ2-3; a possible D gene is TRBD1 (5 bases). V dropped 6 bases and J dropped 3 bases, with 16 bases sitting between them. The germline V gene has CDR1 SQVTM and CDR2 ANQGSEA. The CDR3 sequence is 14 residues long. CDR3 in amino acids: CSVGPRGNTDTQYF. For the CDR3, the DNA is TGCAGCGTCGGCCCTAGGGGCAATACAGATACGCAGTATTTT.

V is TRBV30 and J is TRBJ1-3; possibly TRBD1 for D (6 bases). Per germline, CDR1 GTSNPN and CDR2 SVGIG (reference sequence). With 1 base removed from V and 4 bases from J, the gap between germline ends came to 11 bases. The CDR3 loop spans 14 amino acids. Written as DNA, the CDR3 is TGTGCCTGGAGTGGTTCAGGGGACGGAAACACCATATATTTT. Protein: CAWSGSGDGNTIYF.

The chain uses TRBV6-5 and TRBJ2-7, with D possibly being TRBD2 (5 bases). The CDR3 sequence is 15 residues long. Germline CDR1 and CDR2: MNHEY and SVGAGI. V was trimmed by 2 bases and J by 4 bases, leaving 15 bases between them. DNA of the CDR3: TGTGCCAGCAGTTACCGGAGGACCGGGATTTACGAGCAGTACTTC. Protein product: CASSYRRTGIYEQYF.

The V and J genes are TRBV7-2 and TRBJ1-5; a possible D gene is TRBD1 (6 bases). The CDR3 is made up of 13 amino acids. Trimming took off 3 bases at V and 7 bases at J, with 10 bases between the two ends. Germline values: CDR1 SGHTA, CDR2 FQGNSA. DNA of the CDR3: TGTGCCAGCAGCTTGGGGGGGGCACAGCCCCAGCATTTT. This sequence encodes CASSLGGAQPQHF.

The V gene is TRBV5-1, the J gene TRBJ1-1; D unresolved. The CDR3 totals 13 residues. V dropped 0 bases and J dropped 7 bases, with 10 bases sitting between them. Germline CDR1 and CDR2: SGHRS and YFSETQ. The CDR3 sequence is CASSLVTNNEAFF. The CDR3 DNA follows: TGCGCCAGCAGCTTGGTGACTAATAATGAAGCTTTCTTT.

A single count supports this clone. The gene calls are TRBV30 and TRBJ2-2; weak D call: TRBD2 (5 bases). There are 15 residues in the CDR3. V shed 2 bases and J shed 1 base, with 11 bases lying between them. Germline V gene sequence: CDR1 GTSNPN, CDR2 SVGIG (reference sequence). Written as DNA, the CDR3 is TGTGCCTGGAGTTCGCAGCGGAGGAACACCGGGGAGCTGTTTTTT. Translation: CAWSSQRRNTGELFF.

CDR3 nucleotide sequence: TGTGCCAGCAGCACCCGCCCAGGCGAGCAGTACTTC. It codes for CASSTRPGEQYF. V and J are TRBV7-2 and TRBJ2-7; D call uncertain. This CDR3 is 12 amino acids long. The germline CDR1 and CDR2 sequences are SGHTA and FQGNSA. Trimming left V 5 bases short and J 6 bases short, with 11 bases between.

The J gene is TRBJ2-1, the V gene TRBV6-5; 9 bases are a match to TRBD2. The CDR3 runs to 16 residues. J gave up 7 bases and V 0 bases, and 7 bases lay outside the gene matches. CDR1 and CDR2 (germline): MNHEY, SVGAGI. This CDR3 reads CASSYSAGGPRNEQFF. The CDR3 nucleotides are TGTGCCAGCAGTTACTCGGCGGGAGGGCCAAGGAATGAGCAGTTCTTC.

Turning to this clone: Compared with germline, one end of the junction differs, possibly owing to a read error. As DNA, the CDR3 is TGTGCTAGCAGCTGGACTAGCGAGGCGGGGGAGACCCAGTACTTC. Amino acids: CASSWTSEAGETQYF. V and J are TRBV7-7 and TRBJ2-5; 9 positions agree with TRBD2. CDR3 size: 15 residues. Germline V CDR1 and CDR2: SSHAT, FNYEAQ (reference sequence).

The chain employs TRBV6-5 and TRBJ1-6; weak D call: TRBD1 (6 bases). CDR1 is MNHEY and CDR2 is SVGAGI in the germline V gene. V was pared by 8 bases and J by 6 bases, with 17 bases between. The CDR3 spans 15 residues. The CDR3 is CASHWGGRGNSPLHF. In DNA, the CDR3 is TGTGCCAGCCACTGGGGGGGGCGCGGTAATTCACCCCTCCACTTT.

The genes are TRBV6-1 and TRBJ2-1; perhaps TRBD1 as D (6 bases). Trimming left V 5 bases short and J 3 bases short, with 14 bases between. This CDR3 is 15 amino acids long. Germline CDR1 is MNHNS and CDR2 is SASEGT. This CDR3 is CASSPSGQNYNEQFF. The CDR3 region has the DNA TGTGCCAGCAGTCCCTCCGGACAGAACTACAATGAGCAGTTCTTC.

The chain uses TRBV6-1 and TRBJ2-1; TRBD2 agrees at 14 bases. Germline CDR1 MNHNS, CDR2 SASEGT. V was pared by 1 base and J by 10 bases, with 3 bases of the junction left unmatched. The CDR3 length is 15 residues. CDR3 sequence (DNA): TGTGCCAGCAGTGAAGATAGGACTAGCGGGGGGGAGCAGTTCTTC. Its protein is CASSEDRTSGGEQFF.